These T cell receptor beta chains were read from a single sample in a study of CD8+ T cells in alopecia areata. Here immunoSEQ multiplex PCR was the method, and the copy in TCRdb shows in-frame clones only, minus some. The data show approximately 89,000 clones, nearly 45% seen once. The sample taken for sequencing was CD4+ T cells sorted from blood. These receptor sequences come from a human donor with alopecia areata. CDR3s include the opening cysteine and the closing phenylalanine or tryptophan. The order of the fields is J gene, clone size, D gene, V gene, CDR3 DNA, CDR3 protein. D genes are given only for firm matches. The size field is filled for only some rows; it gives once, few, many or a size class.

TRBJ2-1	few	NA	TRBV19	TGTGCCAGTAGTAAAGTGAATGAGCAGTTCTTC	CASSKVNEQFF
TRBJ1-2	medium-sized	NA	TRBV2	TGTGCCAGCACCATCGGGACGGTCTATGGCTACACCTTC	CASTIGTVYGYTF
TRBJ2-5	NA	NA	TRBV5-1	TGCGCCAGCAGCTCCCCGGACCTTATAGATTCGGAGACCCAGTACTTC	CASSSPDLIDSETQYF
TRBJ2-3	NA	TRBD2	TRBV30	TGTGCCTGGAGTGTAATCCTAGCGGGGGTCACAGATACGCAGTATTTT	CAWSVILAGVTDTQYF
TRBJ2-3	few	TRBD2	TRBV29-1	TGCAGCGGACGCGGGGGAGGCACAGATACGCAGTATTTT	CSGRGGGTDTQYF
TRBJ1-2	NA	NA	TRBV30	TGTGCCTGGAGTGTAGGCCGACGGCGGGCGACAGACCAAGTCTATGGCTACACCTTC	CAWSVGRRRATDQVYGYTF
TRBJ2-7	NA	TRBD1	TRBV28	TGTGCCAGCAGTTTAATGGGGACAGGGAAGTCCGAGCAGTACTTC	CASSLMGTGKSEQYF
TRBJ2-1	NA	TRBD2	TRBV30	TGTGCCTGGAGTGTACCTACTAGCGGGACTAACAATGAGCAGTTCTTC	CAWSVPTSGTNNEQFF
TRBJ2-1	NA	TRBD2	TRBV18	TGTGCCAGCTCACCACCTTTAGTAGCGGGAGTAATTCGCGAGCAGTTCTTC	CASSPPLVAGVIREQFF
TRBJ1-3	few	NA	TRBV29-1	TGCAGCGTTGATGTACGGAGCTCTGGAAACACCATATATTTT	CSVDVRSSGNTIYF
TRBJ2-7	few	NA	TRBV2	TGTGCCAGCAGTGAAGCCCAGAGGTGGGTCTTCTACTTC	CASSEAQRWVFYF
TRBJ2-7	NA	TRBD2	TRBV6-6	TGTGCCAGCAGTTACGATGAGCGGGGTGCCTACGAGCAGTACTTC	CASSYDERGAYEQYF
TRBJ1-1	few	NA	TRBV30	TGTGCCTGGAGGGCAGGGATGAACACTGAAGCTTTCTTT	CAWRAGMNTEAFF
TRBJ2-1	NA	NA	TRBV2	TGTGCCAGCAGTCCAGAACGGCCTAACTACAATGAGCAGTTCTTC	CASSPERPNYNEQFF
TRBJ2-5	NA	NA	TRBV20-1	TGCAGTTACACAGGGCGCGAGACCCAGTACTTC	CSYTGRETQYF
TRBJ2-2	many	NA	TRBV18	TGTGCCAGCTCACCAGACAGCCCGAGGACCGGGGAGCTGTTTTTT	CASSPDSPRTGELFF
TRBJ2-3	NA	NA	TRBV29-1	TGCAGCGTTGAAGATTTGCGGGATACGCAGTATTTT	CSVEDLRDTQYF
TRBJ1-4	NA	NA	TRBV9	TGTGCCAGCAGCGTAATGGCAGATCCTAATGAAAAACTGTTTTTT	CASSVMADPNEKLFF
TRBJ2-7	once	NA	TRBV30	TGTGCCTGGAACTTACTCAGGGATTCCTACGAGCAGTACTTC	CAWNLLRDSYEQYF
TRBJ2-7	NA	NA	TRBV29-1	TGCAGCGTGGCTAAGGGCACCGACGAGCAGTACTTC	CSVAKGTDEQYF
TRBJ1-4	NA	NA	TRBV5-1	TGCGCCAGCAGCCAGGACCCGGGACAAATAAATGAAAAACTGTTTTTT	CASSQDPGQINEKLFF
TRBJ2-1	NA	TRBD2	TRBV30	TGTGCCTGGAGTGGTACTAGCGGGGGGGCGTATGAGCAGTTCTTC	CAWSGTSGGAYEQFF
TRBJ2-1	few	NA	TRBV29-1	TGCAGCGGGGGCCGATACAATGAGCAGTTCTTC	CSGGRYNEQFF
TRBJ1-2	NA	NA	TRBV9	TGTGCCAGCGCCACGGGACACCAAAGTGGCTACACCTTC	CASATGHQSGYTF
TRBJ1-2	few	NA	TRBV29-1	TGCAGCGTTGGCCGCCAGTACGCAGTCTATGGCTACACCTTC	CSVGRQYAVYGYTF
TRBJ1-2	few	TRBD1	TRBV29-1	TGCAGCGTTGAAGGTGGAGGACAGGTTGTTACCTTC	CSVEGGGQVVTF
TRBJ2-7	NA	TRBD1	TRBV30	TGTGCCTGGAGTGGGGACAGCTGGGACTACGAGCAGTACTTC	CAWSGDSWDYEQYF
TRBJ1-3	few	NA	TRBV29-1	TGCAGCGTCGCTAGGACGGGGGGCGGAAACACCATATATTTT	CSVARTGGGNTIYF
TRBJ1-5	few	NA	TRBV29-1	TGCAGCGTGCGATCAGGGTCTGGTCAGCCCCAGCATTTT	CSVRSGSGQPQHF
TRBJ2-3	few	TRBD2	TRBV11-2	TGTGCCAGCAGCTTGGCTAGCGGGTGGGCAGATACGCAGTATTTT	CASSLASGWADTQYF
TRBJ1-1	NA	NA	TRBV29-1	TGCAGCGTTGAAGATTGGACCTTTAAGGGCACTGAAGCTTTCTTT	CSVEDWTFKGTEAFF
TRBJ2-1	few	NA	TRBV2	TGTGCCAGCATGGTTTCGGCTGTTCCTGAGCAGTTCTTC	CASMVSAVPEQFF
TRBJ2-7	few	NA	TRBV28	TGTGCCAGCAGTTTTCCCTATCTAAGGGTTGACGAGCAGTACTTC	CASSFPYLRVDEQYF
TRBJ1-5	NA	NA	TRBV29-1	TGCAGCGTACATACAGGGTTGAATCAGCCCCAGCATTTT	CSVHTGLNQPQHF
TRBJ1-1	few	NA	TRBV18	TGTGCCAGCTCACCTGGGACGGCACGTGAAGCTTTCTTT	CASSPGTAREAFF
TRBJ2-5	NA	NA	TRBV28	TGTGCCAGCAGTTTGGGCGGGTTTAAAGAGACCCAGTACTTC	CASSLGGFKETQYF
TRBJ1-2	few	NA	TRBV29-1	TGCAGCGCAGAGGGCTGGCAGAATAGCGGCTACACCTTC	CSAEGWQNSGYTF
TRBJ1-2	NA	NA	TRBV28	TGTGCCAGCAGTTCACCCCAGGGGAAGTATGGCTACACCTTC	CASSSPQGKYGYTF
TRBJ2-7	few	NA	TRBV29-1	TGCAGCGTTGGAGGCAGCTCCTACGAGCAGTACTTC	CSVGGSSYEQYF
TRBJ2-6	NA	NA	TRBV29-1	TGCAGCGTTGAACTAACAGCTTCTGGGGCCAACGTCCTGACTTTC	CSVELTASGANVLTF
TRBJ1-1	NA	TRBD1	TRBV5-1	TGCGCCAGCAGCGGAGACAGGGTCACTGAAGCTTTCTTT	CASSGDRVTEAFF
TRBJ1-2	few	TRBD1	TRBV4-1	TGCGCCAGCAGCCAAGTGGACAGGTCCAACTATGGCTACACCTTC	CASSQVDRSNYGYTF
TRBJ2-7	NA	NA	TRBV6-5	TGTGCCAGCACCTCCACGGGGGAGCAGTACTTC	CASTSTGEQYF
TRBJ2-3	NA	NA	TRBV29-1	TGCAGCGTTGAGAGTAGCAGAACAGATACGCAGTATTTT	CSVESSRTDTQYF
TRBJ2-1	NA	TRBD2	TRBV4-1	TGCGCCAGCAGCCAAGCCTGGGGCGGGAGGGCCGATGAGCAGTTCTTC	CASSQAWGGRADEQFF
TRBJ2-1	once	NA	TRBV30	TGTGCCTGGAGTGTAGCGCCTCAGAGGGAGCAGTTCTTC	CAWSVAPQREQFF
TRBJ2-7	NA	TRBD1	TRBV29-1	TGCAGCGTTGAAGGGACAGGGGTACGAGCCGAGCAGTACTTC	CSVEGTGVRAEQYF
TRBJ2-4	NA	NA	TRBV14	TGTGCCAGCAGCCAAGGCCGCGGGACCGGGTACATTCAGTACTTC	CASSQGRGTGYIQYF
TRBJ1-1	few	NA	TRBV29-1	TGCAGCGTTGAGGCACCAAAGTCAATGAACACTGAAGCTTTCTTT	CSVEAPKSMNTEAFF
TRBJ2-3	NA	NA	TRBV6-5	TGTGCCAGCACCGTCGACAGCACAGATACGCAGTATTTT	CASTVDSTDTQYF
TRBJ2-1	NA	NA	TRBV5-4	TGTGCCAGCAGCCAACCGAGTAATGAGCAGTTCTTC	CASSQPSNEQFF
TRBJ2-2	NA	NA	TRBV6-6	TGTGCCAGCAGTTACGACAGGTCCGGGGAGCTGTTTTTT	CASSYDRSGELFF